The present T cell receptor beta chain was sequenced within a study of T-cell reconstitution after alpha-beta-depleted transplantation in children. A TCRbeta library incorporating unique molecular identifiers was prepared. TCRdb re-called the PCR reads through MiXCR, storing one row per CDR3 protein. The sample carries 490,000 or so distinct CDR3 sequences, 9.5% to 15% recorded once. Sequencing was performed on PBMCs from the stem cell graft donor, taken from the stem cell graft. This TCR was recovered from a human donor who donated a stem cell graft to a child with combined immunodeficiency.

The CDR3 region is CASSLDRGSTEAFF. CDR3 coding DNA: TGCGCCAGCAGCCTGGACAGGGGGAGCACTGAAGCTTTCTTT. The chain couples TRBV5-1 to TRBJ1-1; TRBD1 aligns across 10 bases. Trimming removed 4 bases from V and 4 bases from J; junction bases left unmatched: 4. Per the germline V gene, CDR1 is SGHRS and CDR2 is YFSETQ. CDR3 length: 14 residues. Full variable domain (missing parts from reference TRBV5-1 and TRBJ1-1): KAGVTQTPRYLIKTRGQQVTLSCSPISGHRSVSWYQQTPGQGLQFLFEYFSETQRNKGNFPGRFSGRQFSNSRSEMNVSTLELGDSALYLCASSLDRGSTEAFFGQGTRLTVV.